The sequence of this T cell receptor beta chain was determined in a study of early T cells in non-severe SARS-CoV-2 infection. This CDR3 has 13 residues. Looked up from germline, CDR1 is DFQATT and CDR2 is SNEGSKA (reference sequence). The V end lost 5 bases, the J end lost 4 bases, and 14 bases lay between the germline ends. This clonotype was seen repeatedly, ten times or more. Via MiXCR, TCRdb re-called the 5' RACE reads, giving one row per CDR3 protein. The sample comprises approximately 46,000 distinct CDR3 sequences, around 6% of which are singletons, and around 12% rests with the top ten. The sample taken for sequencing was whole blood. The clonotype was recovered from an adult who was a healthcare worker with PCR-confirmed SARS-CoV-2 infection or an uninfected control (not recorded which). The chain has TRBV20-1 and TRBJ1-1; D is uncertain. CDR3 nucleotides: TGCAGTGCTTATCCGACGCGGGGCACTGAAGCTTTCTTT. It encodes CSAYPTRGTEAFF.